These 10 T cell receptor beta chains were sequenced from one sample in a study of cytomegalovirus exposure and HLA in healthy donors (dated by TCRdb to the late 2010s). Library method: the immunoSEQ multiplex PCR assay. For the multiplex PCR, a mixture combining 60 forward primers for TCR Vbeta segments and 13 reverse primers for TCR Jbeta segments was used. As stored in TCRdb, this immuneACCESS dataset retains in-frame rearrangements with V and J assigned. A fraction of the clones does not appear; measured against another copy, unresolved V genes explain less than half of the discrepancy, and the remainder lacks a known reason. The sample table lists fewer than 150,000 clones, roughly three quarters of them with a count of one. Under 2% of the sample is taken by the ten largest. Material for sequencing was PBMCs. These TCRs come from a young woman in good health and CMV-seronegative.

This chain connects TRBV5-6 to TRBJ1-6, with D uncertain. Trimming took off 7 bases at V and 0 bases at J, with 14 bases between the two ends. The V gene's germline CDR1 is SGHDT and CDR2 YYEEEE. This CDR3 spans 16 amino acids. CDR3 in amino acids: CASRHVHFSYNSPLHF. In DNA, the CDR3 is TGTGCCAGCCGACATGTCCATTTCTCCTATAATTCACCCCTCCACTTT. Full variable domain (outside the CDR3, taken from reference TRBV5-6 and TRBJ1-6): DAGVTQSPTHLIKTRGQQVTLRCSPKSGHDTVSWYQQALGQGPQFIFQYYEEEERQRGNFPDRFSGHQFPNYSSELNVNALLLGDSALYLCASRHVHFSYNSPLHFGNGTRLTVT.

The chain uses TRBV4-2 and TRBJ2-6; TRBD1 agrees at 8 bases. The CDR3 covers 19 residues. Germline V gene data show CDR1 as LGHNA and CDR2 as YNFKEQ. V dropped 0 bases and J dropped 3; count of bases not matched to a gene: 10. The CDR3 region is CASSQDNSNRGIGANVLTF. CDR3 bases: TGTGCCAGCAGCCAAGACAACTCAAACAGGGGGATTGGGGCCAACGTCCTGACTTTC.

The gene calls are TRBV6-6 and TRBJ2-5; no clear D gene. With 6 bases removed from V and 1 base from J, the gap between germline ends came to 6 bases. Germline assignment: CDR1 MNHNY and CDR2 SVGAGI (reference sequence). The CDR3 is 12 residues long. The CDR3 loop reads CASSLPQETQYF. DNA for the CDR3: TGTGCCAGCAGCCTCCCCCAAGAGACCCAGTACTTC.

This chain joins TRBV7-2 and TRBJ2-3; D unresolved. Trimming removed 3 bases from V and 4 bases from J, with 8 bases in between. The V gene's germline CDR1 is SGHTA and CDR2 FQGNSA. The CDR3 runs to 13 residues. CDR3 sequence: CASSFSGSDTQYF. Written as DNA, the CDR3 is TGTGCCAGCAGCTTCAGTGGTTCAGATACGCAGTATTTT.

The V call is TRBV9, the J call TRBJ2-2; 9 bases are shared with TRBD1. This CDR3 region has 15 residues. The V gene's germline CDR1 is SGDLS and CDR2 YYNGEE. V lost 0 bases to trimming and J lost 4 bases; unmatched junction nucleotides: 1. DNA of the CDR3: TGTGCCAGCAGCGTAGAGACAGGGGGCACCGGGGAGCTGTTTTTT. Amino acid sequence: CASSVETGGTGELFF.

The chain carries TRBV6-6 and TRBJ1-2; a weak D match, TRBD1 (5 bases). The V and J ends lost 0 bases and 2 bases respectively, with 10 bases between them. The V gene's germline CDR1 is MNHNY and CDR2 SVGAGI (reference sequence). The CDR3 spans 15 residues. This chain's CDR3 is CASSYSPDRNYGYTF. The CDR3 bases are TGTGCCAGCAGTTACTCTCCCGACAGAAACTATGGCTACACCTTC.

CDR3 region: CASSPGQPAGELFF. CDR3 bases: TGTGCCAGCAGTCCAGGACAGCCTGCCGGGGAGCTGTTTTTT. The chain uses TRBV28 and TRBJ2-2, with D possibly TRBD1 on 6 matching bases. The CDR3 covers 14 residues. Germline assignment: CDR1 MDHEN and CDR2 SYDVKM. The ends were cut back, 5 bases at V and 6 bases at J, with 13 bases in the middle. Based on the CDR3 plus reference TRBV28 and TRBJ2-2, the full variable domain is DVKVTQSSRYLVKRTGEKVFLECVQDMDHENMFWYRQDPGLGLRLIYFSYDVKMKEKGDIPEGYSVSREKKERFSLILESASTNQTSMYLCASSPGQPAGELFFGEGSRLTVL.

This clone has more than one count but fewer than ten. The chain is built from TRBV5-6 and TRBJ2-5, with a tentative D call TRBD1 (5 bases). Germline CDR1 and CDR2: SGHDT and YYEEEE. V lost 0 bases to trimming and J lost 1 base, with 7 bases between them. CDR3 length equals 14 residues. The CDR3 region has the DNA TGTGCCAGCAGCTTGGGGGGCTTCCAAGAGACCCAGTACTTC. Translated: CASSLGGFQETQYF.

This chain joins TRBV19 and TRBJ2-1; 13 nucleotides align to TRBD2. Trimming at V came to 5 bases and at J to 5 bases, leaving 9 bases not matched to a gene. Germline CDR1 is LNHDA and CDR2 is SQIVND (reference sequence). The CDR3 loop spans 17 amino acids. CDR3 DNA: TGTGCCAGTAGTCCCACTACACTAGCGGGGGGGAACAATGAGCAGTTCTTC. Its translation: CASSPTTLAGGNNEQFF. Supplemented by reference TRBV19 and TRBJ2-1, the full variable domain reads DGGITQSPKYLFRKEGQNVTLSCEQNLNHDAMYWYRQDPGQGLRLIYYSQIVNDFQKGDIAEGYSVSREKKESFPLTVTSAQKNPTAFYLCASSPTTLAGGNNEQFFGPGTRLTVL.

The chain employs TRBV5-1 and TRBJ2-3; 9 bases fit TRBD2. Germline V gene sequence: CDR1 SGHRS, CDR2 YFSETQ. CDR3 length: 15 amino acids. After removal of 2 bases from V and 4 bases from J, the junction contained 5 bases not matched to a gene. CDR3 coding DNA: TGCGCCAGCAGCTTCGGGCTAGCGGGATCAGATACGCAGTATTTT. Its translation: CASSFGLAGSDTQYF.